This TCR beta chain was retrieved from a study of T cells in Graves' hyperthyroidism and ophthalmopathy. This clonotype was counted ten times or more. Hyperthyroidism, newly diagnosed and lasting under 2 months, affected patients aged 18 to 65. Amplification yielded TCR beta CDR3 regions, with RNA transcripts as the source. HTBI primers were the set used in a first-round RT-PCR of the TCR CDR3. Each CDR3 protein gets one entry after TCRdb re-called the multiplex PCR reads with MiXCR. The sample carries about 360,000 distinct CDR3 sequences, about 19% recorded once. V lost 1 base and J lost 1, with 8 bases in between. The CDR3 sequence is 15 residues long. Germline V CDR1 and CDR2: MGHRA, YSYEKL.

The receptor comes from a woman between 18 and 30 years old with Graves' hyperthyroidism. The chain couples TRBV4-1 to TRBJ2-4, with TRBD1 as a possible D gene (5 bases). Sequenced material: blood. CDR3 in DNA: TGCGCCAGCAGCCAAGTACCAGGGGCCAAAAACATTCAGTACTTC. This translates into CASSQVPGAKNIQYF.